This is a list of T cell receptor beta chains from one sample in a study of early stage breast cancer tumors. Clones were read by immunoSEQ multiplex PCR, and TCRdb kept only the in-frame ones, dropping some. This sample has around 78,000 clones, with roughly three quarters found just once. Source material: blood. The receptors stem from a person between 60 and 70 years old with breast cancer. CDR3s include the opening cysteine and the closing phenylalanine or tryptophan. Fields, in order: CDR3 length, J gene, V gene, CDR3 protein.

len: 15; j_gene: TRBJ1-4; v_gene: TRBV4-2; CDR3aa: CASSQGPGRSEKLFF
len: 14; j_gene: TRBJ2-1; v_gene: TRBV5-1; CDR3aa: CASRRLAESNEQFF
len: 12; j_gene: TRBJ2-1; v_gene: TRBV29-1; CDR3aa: CSVAQGGDEQFF
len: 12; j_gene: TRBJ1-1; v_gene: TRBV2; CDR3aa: CASSEALVGAFF
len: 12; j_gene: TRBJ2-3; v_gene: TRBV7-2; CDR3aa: CASSLGPDTQYF
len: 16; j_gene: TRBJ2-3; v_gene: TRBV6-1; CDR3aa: CASSEKVAASTDTQYF
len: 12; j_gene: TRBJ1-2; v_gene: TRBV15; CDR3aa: CATSRESYGYTF
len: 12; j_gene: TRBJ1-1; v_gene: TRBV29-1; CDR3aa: CSVDQKNTEAFF
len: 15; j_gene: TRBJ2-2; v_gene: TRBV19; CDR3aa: CASSPRTRATGELFF
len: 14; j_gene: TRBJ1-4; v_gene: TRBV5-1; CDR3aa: CASRSETASGDLFF
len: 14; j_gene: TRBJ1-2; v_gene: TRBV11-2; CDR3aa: CASRPVRVPYGYTF
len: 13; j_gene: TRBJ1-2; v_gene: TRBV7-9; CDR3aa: CASSRDRARGYTF
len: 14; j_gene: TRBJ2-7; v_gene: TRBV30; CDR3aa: CAWSVGTGGYEQYF
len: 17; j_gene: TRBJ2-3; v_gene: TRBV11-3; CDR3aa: CASSLGLARGSTDTQYF
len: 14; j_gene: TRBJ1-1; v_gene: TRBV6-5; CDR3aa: CASSLDGVNTEAFF
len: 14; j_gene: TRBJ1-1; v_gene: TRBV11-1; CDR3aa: CASSLGQLNTEAFF
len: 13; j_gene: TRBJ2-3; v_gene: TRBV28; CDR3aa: CASSLGGIDTQYF
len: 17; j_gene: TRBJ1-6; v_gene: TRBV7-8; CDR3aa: CASSHTTGTTYNSPLHF
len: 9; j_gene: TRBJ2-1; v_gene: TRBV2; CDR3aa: CASSNEQFF
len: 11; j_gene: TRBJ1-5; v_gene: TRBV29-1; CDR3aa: CSVVYGGAQHF
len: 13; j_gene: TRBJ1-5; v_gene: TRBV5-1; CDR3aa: CASSFDGNQPQHF
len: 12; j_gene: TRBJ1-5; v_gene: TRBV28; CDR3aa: CASRGGDQPQHF
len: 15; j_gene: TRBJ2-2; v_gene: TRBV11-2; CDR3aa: CASSLVQGRAGELFF
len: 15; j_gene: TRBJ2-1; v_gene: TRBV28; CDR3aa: CASSFSGGFYNEQFF
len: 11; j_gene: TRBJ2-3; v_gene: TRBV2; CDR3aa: CASRVAGPEYF
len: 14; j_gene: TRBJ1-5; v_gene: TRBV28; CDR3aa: CASRGDRGHQPQHF
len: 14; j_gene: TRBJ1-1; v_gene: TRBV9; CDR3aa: CASSVQGTNTEAFF
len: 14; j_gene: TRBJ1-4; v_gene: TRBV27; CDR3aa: CASKELNSIEKLFF
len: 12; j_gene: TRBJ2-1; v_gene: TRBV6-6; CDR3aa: CASSYSANEQFF
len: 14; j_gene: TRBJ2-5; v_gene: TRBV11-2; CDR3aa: CASSFGPTGGTQYF